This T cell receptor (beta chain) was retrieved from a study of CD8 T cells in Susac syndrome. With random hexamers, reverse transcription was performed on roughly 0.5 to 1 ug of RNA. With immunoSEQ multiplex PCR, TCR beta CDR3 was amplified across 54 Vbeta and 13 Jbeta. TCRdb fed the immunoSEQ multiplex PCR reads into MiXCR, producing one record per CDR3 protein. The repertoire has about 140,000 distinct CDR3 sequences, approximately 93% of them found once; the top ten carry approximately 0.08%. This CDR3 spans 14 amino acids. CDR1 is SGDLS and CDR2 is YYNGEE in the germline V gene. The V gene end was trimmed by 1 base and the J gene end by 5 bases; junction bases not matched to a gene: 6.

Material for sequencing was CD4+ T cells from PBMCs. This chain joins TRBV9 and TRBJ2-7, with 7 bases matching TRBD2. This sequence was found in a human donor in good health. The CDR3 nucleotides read TGTGCCAGCAGCGTACTAGCGGTTGAGGACGAGCAGTACTTC. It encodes CASSVLAVEDEQYF.